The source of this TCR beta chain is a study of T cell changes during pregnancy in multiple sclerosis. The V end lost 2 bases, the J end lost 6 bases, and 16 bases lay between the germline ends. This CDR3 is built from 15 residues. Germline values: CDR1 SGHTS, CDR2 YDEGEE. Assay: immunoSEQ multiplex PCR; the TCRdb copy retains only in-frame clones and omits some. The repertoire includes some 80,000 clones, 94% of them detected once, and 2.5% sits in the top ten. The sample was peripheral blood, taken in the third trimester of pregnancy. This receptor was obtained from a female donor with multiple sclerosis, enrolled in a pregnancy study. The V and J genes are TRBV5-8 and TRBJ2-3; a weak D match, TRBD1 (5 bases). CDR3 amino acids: CASSLGEGSRDTQYF. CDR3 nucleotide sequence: TGTGCCAGCAGCTTAGGGGAAGGATCGCGGGATACGCAGTATTTT.